Listed below are T cell receptor beta chains from one sample, sequenced in a study of control samples from healthy donors and cancer patients. Sequencing was performed with immunoSEQ multiplex PCR; in TCRdb, only in-frame clones are kept and a portion is missing. The sample has about 160,000 clones; 70% to 90% are singletons. The specimen sequenced was blood. These receptors originate from a man aged 30 to 39 in good health. Each CDR3 is given without its conserved first and last residue. Fields, in order: V gene, J gene, CDR3 protein.

v_call: TRBV9
j_call: TRBJ2-7
cdr3_aa: ASSVGLAAYEQY

v_call: TRBV6-6
j_call: TRBJ2-4
cdr3_aa: ASSPGQGSRAKNIQY

v_call: TRBV7-3
j_call: TRBJ2-5
cdr3_aa: ASSPGGTTDTQY

v_call: TRBV7-2
j_call: TRBJ2-7
cdr3_aa: ASSFYPPPGTYEQY

v_call: TRBV7-3
j_call: TRBJ1-2
cdr3_aa: ASSLTGQRSGGYT

v_call: TRBV19
j_call: TRBJ2-7
cdr3_aa: ASSMVTDYEQY

v_call: TRBV15
j_call: TRBJ2-1
cdr3_aa: ATSSSRAVSQF

v_call: TRBV11-3
j_call: TRBJ2-1
cdr3_aa: ASSLEGQGNNEQF

v_call: TRBV27
j_call: TRBJ2-7
cdr3_aa: ASSTTSHEQY

v_call: TRBV7-2
j_call: TRBJ2-1
cdr3_aa: ASSFRLPNSYNEQF

v_call: TRBV27
j_call: TRBJ2-1
cdr3_aa: ASGPWFQF

v_call: TRBV7-9
j_call: TRBJ1-2
cdr3_aa: ASSFGDYGYT

v_call: TRBV11-3
j_call: TRBJ2-4
cdr3_aa: ASSTRGSSIQY

v_call: TRBV12-3/TRBV12-4
j_call: TRBJ1-5
cdr3_aa: ASSLEAGPQH

v_call: TRBV25-1
j_call: TRBJ2-3
cdr3_aa: ASSVRIDTQY

v_call: TRBV5-8
j_call: TRBJ1-5
cdr3_aa: ASSPYWTGTGGNQPQH

v_call: TRBV6-4
j_call: TRBJ1-6
cdr3_aa: ASSPQGNSPLH

v_call: TRBV21-1
j_call: TRBJ2-3
cdr3_aa: ASRTGSSTDTQY

v_call: TRBV5-1
j_call: TRBJ2-3
cdr3_aa: ASGTGGTDTQY

v_call: TRBV5-5
j_call: TRBJ1-4
cdr3_aa: ASSLMGTTNEKLF

v_call: TRBV3-1/TRBV3-2
j_call: TRBJ1-6
cdr3_aa: ASSPLLRSSPLH

v_call: TRBV7-3
j_call: TRBJ1-1
cdr3_aa: ASSLEGDLNTEAF

v_call: TRBV7-2
j_call: TRBJ1-2
cdr3_aa: ASSLTRQGRGVDYGYT

v_call: TRBV28
j_call: TRBJ2-7
cdr3_aa: ASSLPMDGANEQY